Included here is one T cell receptor (beta chain) sequence, with context. J was trimmed by 6 bases and V by 7 bases; bases with no gene match: 12. Per the germline V gene, CDR1 is MGHRA and CDR2 is YSYEKL. This CDR3 is 16 amino acids long. These data originate in a study of shared clonotypes between healthy human individuals. This table comes from immunoSEQ multiplex PCR, and its TCRdb copy is limited to in-frame clones, with some not included. This sample has some 470,000 clones, with over 60% found just once. This clonotype was sampled from a woman aged 40 to 49 in good health. Some clones in this sample may be carry-over from other donors' samples. What was sequenced was PBMCs. The chain couples TRBV4-1 to TRBJ2-5, with 12 bases matching TRBD2. The CDR3 is CASTRTSGETWQTQYF. The CDR3 DNA reads as TGCGCCAGCACCAGGACTAGCGGGGAGACGTGGCAGACCCAGTACTTC.